Below, 27 T cell receptor beta chains from the same sample are listed, as sequenced in a study of T cells of healthy individuals. TCRdb reprocessed the 5' RACE reads via MiXCR and lists one record per CDR3 protein. The table records 65,000 to 90,000 distinct CDR3 sequences, roughly 5% of them present only once. The receptor set was obtained from a female donor in good health.

In its sample, this clonotype was seen many times. The chain has TRBV5-4 and TRBJ2-7; 7 nucleotides agree with TRBD1. The germline gives CDR1 SGHNT, CDR2 YYREEE (reference sequence). The CDR3 is 15 residues long. V was pared by 4 bases and J by 2 bases, with 9 bases of the junction left unmatched. In DNA form, the CDR3 reads TGTGCCAGCAGCATTGCCGGGACAGCCCCCTACGAGCAGTACTTC. It encodes CASSIAGTAPYEQYF.

Ten or more counts support this clonotype. V is TRBV5-1 and J is TRBJ2-7; 8 bases agree with TRBD1. Losses at the gene ends were 1 base for V and 2 bases for J; bases not matched to a gene: 8. Germline CDR1 and CDR2: SGHRS and YFSETQ. The CDR3 is 16 residues long. CDR3 sequence (DNA): TGCGCCAGCAGCTTGCCGATGACAGGGGAAGCCTACGAGCAGTACTTC. Protein product: CASSLPMTGEAYEQYF.

This clonotype has more than one count but fewer than ten. The rearrangement uses TRBV12-3 or TRBV12-4 and TRBJ2-1; D gene unclear. There are 12 residues in the CDR3. V dropped 3 bases and J dropped 10 bases, with 10 bases sitting between them. CDR3 in amino acids: CASSFETREQFF. CDR3 in DNA: TGTGCCAGCAGTTTCGAAACTCGGGAGCAGTTCTTC.

This clonotype occurred a few times. The chain combines TRBV20-1 with TRBJ2-1; TRBD1 might be the D (5 bases). Trimming removed 7 bases from V and 9 bases from J, with 16 bases in between. CDR1 is DFQATT and CDR2 is SNEGSKA in the germline V gene (reference sequence). This CDR3 comprises 12 residues. The CDR3 DNA sequence: TGCAGTGTTTCGACGGGTGGGGCTGAGCAGTTCTTC. Translation: CSVSTGGAEQFF.

The chain employs TRBV29-1 and TRBJ1-1; D not resolved. The CDR3 runs 14 residues. From germline, CDR1 is SQVTM and CDR2 ANQGSEA. V gave up 1 base and J gave up 0 bases, with 9 bases separating them. CDR3 sequence (DNA): TGCAGCGTTGAAGCACCCCTTCTGAACACTGAAGCTTTCTTT. It specifies CSVEAPLLNTEAFF.

The V gene is TRBV5-4, the J gene TRBJ2-1, with TRBD2 identical over 7 bases. The germline V gene encodes CDR1 SGHNT and CDR2 YYREEE (reference sequence). Germline trimming cut 0 bases from V and 4 bases from J; bases unmatched to any gene: 7. The CDR3 has 16 amino acids. The CDR3 coding sequence is TGTGCCAGCAGCTTGGTGGCGGGAGTCTGGTACAATGAGCAGTTCTTC. Its protein product is CASSLVAGVWYNEQFF.

This clonotype was detected many times. The chain links TRBV28 to TRBJ1-2; D is unresolved. The germline gives CDR1 MDHEN, CDR2 SYDVKM. This CDR3 is built from 13 residues. Trimming left V 10 bases short and J 1 base short, with 13 bases between. The DNA for the CDR3 is TGTGCCACCGAGGTCGGATTTAACTATGGCTACACCTTC. This codes for CATEVGFNYGYTF.

This clonotype was recorded at least ten times. The chain's CDR3 is CASSLVVDSEQYF. The CDR3 DNA reads as TGCGCCAGCAGCTTGGTTGTCGACTCCGAGCAGTACTTC. V is TRBV5-1 and J is TRBJ2-7; no firm D call. Looked up from germline, CDR1 is SGHRS and CDR2 is YFSETQ. Deletions cut 0 bases from V and 6 bases from J, with 10 bases between. The CDR3 is made up of 13 amino acids.

The V call is TRBV10-3, the J call TRBJ2-7, with D possibly matching TRBD1 (7 bases). Trimming removed 6 bases from V and 6 bases from J, with 18 bases in between. The CDR3 contains 14 residues. CDR1 and CDR2 from the germline V gene are ENHRY and SYGVKD. The CDR3 bases are TGTGCCATCAGGGAGGGGGCCGGTGAAGGCGAGCAGTACTTC. Protein sequence: CAIREGAGEGEQYF.

This clonotype was detected ten times or more. This chain links TRBV6-4 with TRBJ2-6; TRBD1 matches at 8 bases. This CDR3 is 17 amino acids long. Germline V gene data show CDR1 as MRHNA and CDR2 as SNTAGT. Trimming took 2 bases from V and 0 from J; bases not matched to a gene: 3. The CDR3 bases are TGTGCCAGCAGTGACCAGGGGGCCGGCTCTGGGGCCAACGTCCTGACTTTC. Protein sequence: CASSDQGAGSGANVLTF.

This clonotype was observed at least ten times. This chain uses TRBV5-1 with TRBJ1-2, with a tentative D call TRBD1 (5 bases). This CDR3 is 12 amino acids long. CDR1 SGHRS and CDR2 YFSETQ come from the germline V gene. Trimming left V 3 bases short and J 4 bases short, with 7 bases between. CDR3 sequence reads: CASSSTAYGYTF. CDR3 nucleotides: TGCGCCAGCAGCTCGACAGCCTATGGCTACACCTTC.

Comments on this clonotype: An end of the junction does not agree with germline; a read error may underlie this. The V gene is TRBV20-1, the J gene TRBJ2-7; D might be TRBD2 (6 bases). Germline V lookup: CDR1 DFQATT, CDR2 SNEGSKA (reference sequence). This CDR3 contains 11 residues. The CDR3 nucleotides read TGCAGTGTTGACCATGGGGGGAGGACTCCCTTC. This sequence encodes CSVDHGGRTPF.

Many counts were recorded for this clonotype. The V and J genes are TRBV7-8 and TRBJ2-1, with unresolved D. There are 16 residues in the CDR3. Trimming cost V 2 bases and J 6 bases, with 17 bases left between them. CDR1 is SGHVS and CDR2 is FQNEAQ in the germline V gene. The CDR3 loop reads CASSLYEALPVNEQFF. CDR3 DNA sequence: TGTGCCAGCAGCTTATATGAAGCACTTCCCGTCAATGAGCAGTTCTTC.

As concerns this clonotype: A much larger clone lies a single base off, so this may be a read error. The rearrangement joins TRBV7-2 to TRBJ1-4; D is unclear. The CDR3 spans 15 residues. Trimming pared 5 bases from V and 0 bases from J, leaving 10 bases between. Germline V gives CDR1 SGHTA, CDR2 FQGNSA. The CDR3 sequence: CASSGPRSTNEKLFF. In nucleotides, the CDR3 is TGTGCCAGCAGCGGCCCCCGTTCAACTAATGAAAAACTGTTTTTT. The full variable domain, in which reference TRBV7-2 and TRBJ1-4 provide the parts outside the CDR3, is GAGVSQSPSNKVTEKGKDVELRCDPISGHTALYWYRQSLGQGLEFLIYFQGNSAPDKSGLPSDRFSAERTGGSVSTLTIQRTQQEDSAVYLCASSGPRSTNEKLFFGSGTQLSVL.

This rearrangement joins TRBV28 to TRBJ1-1; no clear D gene. There are 16 residues in the CDR3. V lost 3 bases to trimming and J lost 1 base, with 15 bases between them. Germline-derived CDR1 and CDR2 are MDHEN and SYDVKM. CDR3 protein: CASSFEAEKTNTEAFF. Written as DNA, the CDR3 is TGTGCCAGCAGTTTTGAGGCAGAAAAAACGAACACTGAAGCTTTCTTT. The full variable domain, in which reference TRBV28 and TRBJ1-1 provide the parts outside the CDR3, is DVKVTQSSRYLVKRTGEKVFLECVQDMDHENMFWYRQDPGLGLRLIYFSYDVKMKEKGDIPEGYSVSREKKERFSLILESASTNQTSMYLCASSFEAEKTNTEAFFGQGTRLTVV.

In its sample, this clonotype was seen many times. The chain joins TRBV4-1 to TRBJ2-1; weak D call: TRBD2 (6 bases). Trimming cost V 0 bases and J 0 bases, with 15 bases left between them. The CDR3 extends over 18 amino acids. The germline V gene encodes CDR1 MGHRA and CDR2 YSYEKL. The CDR3 coding sequence is TGCGCCAGCAGCCAAGACCCCGGGAGAAAGCTCTCCTACAATGAGCAGTTCTTC. It is translated as CASSQDPGRKLSYNEQFF.

This clonotype appeared many times. One end of the junction varies from germline; a read error may be responsible. The chain uses TRBV27 and TRBJ2-3; D is perhaps TRBD1 or TRBD2 (5 bases each). CDR1 is MNHEY and CDR2 is SMNVEV in the germline V gene (reference sequence). The length of the CDR3 is 15 residues. The DNA of the CDR3 is TGTGCCAGCAGTTTAGGGGGTTCCCCCACAAATACGCAGTATTTT. It codes for CASSLGGSPTNTQYF.

This clonotype was counted between two and nine times. This chain links TRBV5-1 with TRBJ2-1, with 8 bases fitting TRBD2. The junction had 15 bases not matched to a gene; V was cut back by 0 bases and J by 4 bases. Looked up from germline, CDR1 is SGHRS and CDR2 is YFSETQ. The CDR3 is 19 residues long. The CDR3 nucleotides read TGCGCCAGCAGCTTGGGCCTAGCGGGCCCCGTGGGGAGTTACAATGAGCAGTTCTTC. This sequence encodes CASSLGLAGPVGSYNEQFF.

This clonotype was observed at least ten times. The chain's CDR3 is CASSLAFSGASYEQYF. As DNA, the CDR3 is TGTGCCAGCAGCTTGGCCTTCAGCGGAGCCTCCTACGAGCAGTACTTC. V usage is TRBV5-5 and J usage is TRBJ2-7; tentative D call: TRBD2 (5 bases). This CDR3 is built from 16 residues. The V gene's germline CDR1 is SGHKS and CDR2 YYEKEE (reference sequence). Trimming cost V 0 bases and J 0 bases, with 13 bases left between them. Combining the CDR3 with reference TRBV5-5 and TRBJ2-7 gives the whole variable domain DAGVTQSPTHLIKTRGQQVTLRCSPISGHKSVSWYQQVLGQGPQFIFQYYEKEERGRGNFPDRFSARQFPNYSSELNVNALLLGDSALYLCASSLAFSGASYEQYFGPGTRLTVT.

The CDR3 loop reads CASSRTGGEVGYTF. CDR3 DNA: TGTGCCAGCAGCCGGACAGGGGGGGAAGTCGGCTACACCTTC. V usage is TRBV3-1 and J usage is TRBJ1-2; 10 bases line up with TRBD1. Germline lookup yields CDR1 LGHDT and CDR2 YNNKEL (reference sequence). This CDR3 has 14 amino acids. V lost 4 bases and J lost 8; bases outside the gene matches: 7. The full variable domain, in which reference TRBV3-1 and TRBJ1-2 provide the parts outside the CDR3, is DTAVSQTPKYLVTQMGNDKSIKCEQNLGHDTMYWYKQDSKKFLKIMFSYNNKELIINETVPNRFSPKSPDKAHLNLHINSLELGDSAVYFCASSRTGGEVGYTFGSGTRLTVV.

This clonotype was counted ten times or more. The genes are TRBV13 and TRBJ2-7, with D perhaps assigned TRBD1 or TRBD2 (5 bases each). Trimming cost V 4 bases and J 2 bases, with 9 bases left between them. This CDR3 contains 13 residues. The germline V gene has CDR1 PRHDT and CDR2 FYEKMQ (reference sequence). In nucleotides, the CDR3 is TGTGCCAGCAGCTCGGGACGACCCTACGAGCAGTACTTC. This sequence encodes CASSSGRPYEQYF.

This clonotype was detected a few times. The chain carries TRBV4-1 and TRBJ2-4; TRBD2 matches 13 bases. The germline V gene encodes CDR1 MGHRA and CDR2 YSYEKL. The ends lost 4 bases at V and 9 bases at J; junction bases unmatched: 6. This CDR3 spans 15 amino acids. The CDR3, as DNA: TGCGCCAGCAGCCCCTCGGGGACTAGCGGGGCCATTCAGTACTTC. Its protein product is CASSPSGTSGAIQYF.

This clonotype was recorded many times. V gene TRBV11-1 combines with J gene TRBJ2-3; D is unresolved. This CDR3 spans 13 amino acids. The germline V gene encodes CDR1 SGHAT and CDR2 FQDESV (reference sequence). With 8 bases removed from V and 2 bases from J, the gap between germline ends came to 11 bases. CDR3 sequence: CASGLGPTDTQYF. The CDR3 DNA sequence: TGTGCCAGCGGTTTGGGCCCCACAGATACGCAGTATTTT.

In its sample, this clonotype was seen many times. One junction end does not reproduce the germline sequence, and a read error may be involved. This chain joins TRBV28 and TRBJ2-4; 7 nucleotides match TRBD1. This CDR3 comprises 12 residues. CDR1 and CDR2 from the germline V gene are MDHEN and SYDVKM. The DNA for the CDR3 is TGTGCCAGCAGTTTGGGCCCGGGACAGAAAAATTTC. Amino acids: CASSLGPGQKNF.

This clonotype was seen ten or more times. This chain joins TRBV2 and TRBJ2-1; no clear D. V was trimmed by 2 bases and J by 15 bases, leaving 14 bases between them. The length of the CDR3 is 12 residues. The germline gives CDR1 SNHLY, CDR2 FYNNEI. DNA of the CDR3: TGTGCCAGCAGTGAATCGCGACACCCTGGGTTCTTC. Amino acids: CASSESRHPGFF.

This clonotype occurred many times. The chain uses TRBV6-6 and TRBJ1-3; D not resolved. The germline gives CDR1 MNHNY, CDR2 SVGAGI (reference sequence). The CDR3 runs 16 residues. The V end lost 1 base, the J end lost 0 bases, and 10 bases lay between the germline ends. The CDR3 nucleotides read TGTGCCAGCAGTTACTTCGAGGGTCGCTCTGGAAACACCATATATTTT. As protein: CASSYFEGRSGNTIYF.

This clonotype has ten or more counts. This rearrangement joins TRBV10-3 to TRBJ2-3; D remains ambiguous. Deletions cut 8 bases from V and 5 bases from J, with 14 bases between. The CDR3 loop spans 13 amino acids. Germline loops: CDR1 ENHRY, CDR2 SYGVKD. CDR3 region: CAILSRTGDTQYF. CDR3 sequence (DNA): TGTGCCATCTTGTCGAGGACGGGAGATACGCAGTATTTT.